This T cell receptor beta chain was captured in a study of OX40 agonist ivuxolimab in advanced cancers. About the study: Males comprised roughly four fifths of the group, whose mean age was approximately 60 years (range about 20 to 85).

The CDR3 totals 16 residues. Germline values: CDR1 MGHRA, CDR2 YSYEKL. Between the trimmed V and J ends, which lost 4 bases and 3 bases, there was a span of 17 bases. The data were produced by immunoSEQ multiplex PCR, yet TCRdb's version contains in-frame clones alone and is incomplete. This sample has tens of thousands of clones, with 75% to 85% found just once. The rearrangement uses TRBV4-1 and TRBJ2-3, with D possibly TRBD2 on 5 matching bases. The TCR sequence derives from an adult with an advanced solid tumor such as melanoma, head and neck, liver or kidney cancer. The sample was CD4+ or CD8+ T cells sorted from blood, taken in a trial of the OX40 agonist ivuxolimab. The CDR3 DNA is TGCGCCAGCAGCCGAGAACCGGGGTCCCAAACAGATACGCAGTATTTT. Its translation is CASSREPGSQTDTQYF.